This T cell receptor beta chain was sequenced in a study of Graves' ophthalmopathy and Graves' hyperthyroidism. This clonotype appeared a few times. Beta-chain TCR CDR3 regions were amplified from RNA transcripts. HTBI primers served in a first-round RT-PCR, which a second-round multiplex PCR followed. Each CDR3 protein is one row after TCRdb ran MiXCR on the multiplex PCR reads. The repertoire holds about 700,000 distinct CDR3 sequences, with 40% as singletons. This TCR came from an adult man with Graves' ophthalmopathy. Sequencing input: peripheral blood.

CDR3 bases: TGTGCCAGCAGTTCCCTCGTAGGACAGTTTCAGCCCCAGCATTTT. Its protein is CASSSLVGQFQPQHF. This chain links TRBV7-2 with TRBJ1-5, with D possibly TRBD1 on 6 matching bases. This CDR3 contains 15 residues. The germline V gene has CDR1 SGHTA and CDR2 FQGNSA. The V end lost 6 bases, the J end lost 6 bases, and 18 bases lay between the germline ends. Together with reference TRBV7-2 and TRBJ1-5, the CDR3 gives the full variable domain: GAGVSQSPSNKVTEKGKDVELRCDPISGHTALYWYRQSLGQGLEFLIYFQGNSAPDKSGLPSDRFSAERTGGSVSTLTIQRTQQEDSAVYLCASSSLVGQFQPQHFGDGTRLSIL.